This T cell receptor (beta chain) was captured in a study of CD8 T cells in ankylosing spondylitis. Overall study results and limits: CD8+ by phenotype, disease-linked clones were relatively rare in peripheral blood. Reportedly, significant enrichment of disease-linked clones occurred in matched ankylosing spondylitis synovial fluid. Some motif variants were previously reported in reactive arthritis synovial fluid and blood. Roughly eight highly homologous variants made up a TCR beta motif that seemed to typify ankylosing spondylitis blood.

Per the germline V gene, CDR1 is GTSNPN and CDR2 is SVGIG (reference sequence). This CDR3 is built from 13 residues. With V trimmed by 6 bases and J by 3 bases, 5 bases remained unmatched. Quantitative 5'-RACE with molecular barcodes produced the TCR beta libraries. Each CDR3 protein is one row after TCRdb ran MiXCR on the 5' RACE reads. This repertoire shows fewer than 400,000 distinct CDR3 sequences, less than 9.5% found once; its top ten account for just over 14%. Turning to this clonotype: The antigen remains unidentified. A much larger clonotype is one base distant, so this may be a read error. The CDR3 carries no conserved terminal phenylalanine or tryptophan, so it likely arises from a read error.

The chain links TRBV30 to TRBJ2-5; 9 positions agree with TRBD1. The TCR comes from a male donor with ankylosing spondylitis. The sequencing input was blood, either unsorted or a sorted T cell fraction (not recorded which). The CDR3 coding sequence is TGTGCCTGTAACCGGGACAGGGAAGAGACCCAGTACATC. This encodes CACNRDREETQYI.